Below are 3 T cell receptor beta chains sequenced from a single sample in a study of read filtering for tumor transcriptome and immune sequencing. The library was built from around 400 ng RNA with molecular barcoded adaptors for alpha/delta and beta/gamma chains. TCRdb re-analysed the reads in MiXCR, keeping a single row per CDR3 protein. The repertoire holds roughly 130,000 distinct CDR3 sequences, with roughly 13% as singletons. Sample: a population of CD138-negative cells sorted from bone marrow. Receptors originate from a donor older than 35 with multiple myeloma.

On this clonotype itself: A much larger clone is a single base away; this may be a read error. The chain employs TRBV7-2 and TRBJ2-7; D not certain. This CDR3 spans 15 amino acids. Per germline, CDR1 SGHTA and CDR2 FQGNSA. The chain's CDR3 is CASSPLVGVAYGQYF. Here the CDR3 DNA reads TGTGCCAGCAGCCCCCTGGTAGGCGTGGCCTACGGGCAGTACTTC.

This clonotype was detected ten times or more. The chain combines TRBV19 with TRBJ1-5, with 7 bases fitting TRBD1. CDR1 is LNHDA, CDR2 SQIVND, per germline (reference sequence). The CDR3 has 15 amino acids. V lost 7 bases to trimming and J lost 3 bases; unmatched junction nucleotides: 9. The CDR3 nucleotides read TGTGCCAGTAAAGAAAGGGGACAGCACAATCAGCCCCAGCATTTT. Translated: CASKERGQHNQPQHF.

This clonotype was seen a handful of times. The CDR3 DNA follows: TGTGCCAGCAGCTTAGAGCCAGGGAACACTGAAGCTTTCTTT. This codes for CASSLEPGNTEAFF. The rearrangement links TRBV7-2 to TRBJ1-1, with D unclear. V dropped 1 base and J dropped 1 base, with 7 bases sitting between them. Germline V CDR1 and CDR2: SGHTA, FQGNSA. The CDR3 has 14 amino acids.